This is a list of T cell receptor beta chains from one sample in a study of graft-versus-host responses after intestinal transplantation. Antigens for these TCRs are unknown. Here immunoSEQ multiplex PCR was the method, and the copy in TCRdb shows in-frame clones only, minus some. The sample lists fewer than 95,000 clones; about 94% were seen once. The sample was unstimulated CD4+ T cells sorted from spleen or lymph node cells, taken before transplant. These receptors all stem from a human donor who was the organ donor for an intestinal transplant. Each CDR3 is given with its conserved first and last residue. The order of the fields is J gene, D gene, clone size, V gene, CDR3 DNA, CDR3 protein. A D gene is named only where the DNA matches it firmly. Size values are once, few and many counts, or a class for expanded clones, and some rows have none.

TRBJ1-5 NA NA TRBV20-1 TGCAGTGCTAGTTTAAATCAGCCCCAGCATTTT CSASLNQPQHF
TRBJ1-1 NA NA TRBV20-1 TGCATCAGGAGTTCGAACACTGAAGCTTTCTTT CIRSSNTEAFF
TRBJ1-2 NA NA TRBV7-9 TGTGCCAGCACCCAAAGGGAGGTCCTCTATGGCTACACCTTC CASTQREVLYGYTF
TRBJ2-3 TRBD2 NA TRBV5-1 TGCGCCAGCAGCTTGACCATGGTAGCGGGGCTCTTATCCACAGATACGCAGTATTTT CASSLTMVAGLLSTDTQYF
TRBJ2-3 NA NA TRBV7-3 TGTGCCAGCAGCTTGGGTGGAGAATACACAGATACGCAGTATTTT CASSLGGEYTDTQYF
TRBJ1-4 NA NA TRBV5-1 TGCGCCAGCAGCCCACGCCAAGGTGCAACTAATGAAAAACTGTTTTTT CASSPRQGATNEKLFF
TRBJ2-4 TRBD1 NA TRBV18 TGTGCCAGCTCAGACAGGGAAAACATTCAGTACTTC CASSDRENIQYF
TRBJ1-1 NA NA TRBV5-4 TGTGCCAGCAGCTTTAAATCCTACACTGAAGCTTTCTTT CASSFKSYTEAFF
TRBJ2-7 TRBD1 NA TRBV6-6 TGTGCCAGCAGTTCGGCCGACAGGGGGTACGAGCAGTACTTC CASSSADRGYEQYF
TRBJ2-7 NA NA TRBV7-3 TGTGCCAGCAGCTTACCGGGCACGGGGTTCTTTAACTACGAGCAGTACTTC CASSLPGTGFFNYEQYF
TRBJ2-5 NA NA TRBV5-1 TGCGCCAGCAGCCGGGACGTCTCTGGGCTCCAAGAGACCCAGTACTTC CASSRDVSGLQETQYF
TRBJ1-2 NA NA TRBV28 TGTGCCAGCAGTTTGACTGATGCCCTCTTTGGCTACACCTTC CASSLTDALFGYTF
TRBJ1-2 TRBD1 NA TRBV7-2 TGTGCCAGCAGCTTACTACAGGGGCCAAACTATGGCTACACCTTC CASSLLQGPNYGYTF
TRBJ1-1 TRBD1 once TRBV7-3 TGTGCCAGCAGCTTGACCGGGACAGGGGGCGGCACTGAAGCTTTCTTT CASSLTGTGGGTEAFF
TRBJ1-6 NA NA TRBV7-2 TGTGCCAGCAGCTTAGGACCTCAGGGCTCCTATAATTCACCCCTCCACTTT CASSLGPQGSYNSPLHF
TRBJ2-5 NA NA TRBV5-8 TGTGCCAGCAGTTCCCGGATAGGGAGAGAGACCCAGTACTTC CASSSRIGRETQYF
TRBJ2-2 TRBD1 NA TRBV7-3 TGTGCCAGCAGCCCAGACAGGGGGCGCGCCGGGGAGCTGTTTTTT CASSPDRGRAGELFF
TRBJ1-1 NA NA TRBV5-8 TGTGCCAGCAGCTTGGTGGGGACGGCTTTCTTT CASSLVGTAFF
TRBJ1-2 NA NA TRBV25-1 TGTGCCAGCAGTGGAGTCTTAGTGGAACACTACTATGGCTACACCTTC CASSGVLVEHYYGYTF
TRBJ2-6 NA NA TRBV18 TGTGCCAGCTCACCACCAGGGGCTGGGGCCAACGTCCTGACTTTC CASSPPGAGANVLTF
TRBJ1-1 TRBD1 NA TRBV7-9 TGTGCCAGCAGCTTAGTCCCGACAGGGGCGAACACTGAAGCTTTCTTT CASSLVPTGANTEAFF
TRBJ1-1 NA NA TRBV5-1 TGCGCCAGCCGCGTAGGGACGCTGAACACTGAAGCTTTCTTT CASRVGTLNTEAFF
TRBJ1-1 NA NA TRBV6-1 TGTGCCAGCAGTGACCCTATGGGGGGCTATGGGCGGACTGAAGCTTTCTTT CASSDPMGGYGRTEAFF
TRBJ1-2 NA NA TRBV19 TGTGCCAGTAGTAACGGCGCCTATGGCTACACCTTC CASSNGAYGYTF
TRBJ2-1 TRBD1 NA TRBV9 TGTGCCAGCAGCGTCGGGACAGGGACATACAATGAGCAGTTCTTC CASSVGTGTYNEQFF